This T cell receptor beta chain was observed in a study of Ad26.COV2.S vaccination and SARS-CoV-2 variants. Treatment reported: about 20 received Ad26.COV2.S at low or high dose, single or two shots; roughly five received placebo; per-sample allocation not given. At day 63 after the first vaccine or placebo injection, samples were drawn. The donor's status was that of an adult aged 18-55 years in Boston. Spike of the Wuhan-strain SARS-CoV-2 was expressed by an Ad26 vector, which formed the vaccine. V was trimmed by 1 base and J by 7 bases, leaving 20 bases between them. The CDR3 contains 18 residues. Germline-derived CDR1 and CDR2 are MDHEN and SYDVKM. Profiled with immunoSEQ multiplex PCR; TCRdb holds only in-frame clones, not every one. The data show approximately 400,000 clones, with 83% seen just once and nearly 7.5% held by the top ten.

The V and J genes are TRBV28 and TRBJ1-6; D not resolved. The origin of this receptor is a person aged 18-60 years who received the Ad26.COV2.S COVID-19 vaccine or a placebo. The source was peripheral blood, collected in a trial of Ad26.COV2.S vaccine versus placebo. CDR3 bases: TGTGCCAGCAGTTTATCGCCTCTCGGACCCGGGAGGAATTCACCCCTCCACTTT. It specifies CASSLSPLGPGRNSPLHF.